This entry describes one T cell receptor beta chain. Trimming took 3 bases from V and 4 from J; bases not matched to a gene: 11. CDR3 length: 18 residues. Germline V CDR1 and CDR2: LGHNA, YNFKEQ. This specimen belongs to a study of PD-L1 blockade in urothelial cancer. About the research overall: Patients commenced atezolizumab around 2014, and it was given at 1,200 mg intravenously every 3 weeks. Analysis of the blood was performed 3 weeks (second dose) and 6 weeks after treatment start.

Templates that were synthetic TCR analogs were spiked into each PCR. The repertoire was sequenced with immunoSEQ multiplex PCR; TCRdb's copy has only in-frame clones and lacks some. Of tens of thousands of clones in the sample, nearly 90% were seen once. Time point denoted: pretreatment peripheral blood. The chain employs TRBV4-2 and TRBJ2-3; 12 bases map to TRBD2. Sequencing was performed on PBMCs, taken around atezolizumab (anti-PD-L1) treatment. The source is a man in his 60s with urothelial cancer. The CDR3 bases are TGTGCCAGCAGCCAGGAAATTCTAGCGGGGGGGCCCTCAGATACGCAGTATTTT. Its protein product is CASSQEILAGGPSDTQYF.